This paragraph reports one T cell receptor beta chain. The data were taken from a study of blood T cell repertoires in COVID-19. Using immunoSEQ multiplex PCR, the repertoire was profiled, and TCRdb retains in-frame clones only, with some absent. In the table there are under 55,000 clones, over 75% of which are singletons. Germline V gene sequence: CDR1 SEHNR, CDR2 FQNEAQ (reference sequence). The CDR3 runs to 14 residues. Trimming removed 5 bases from V and 6 bases from J, with 14 bases in between. The V call is TRBV7-9, the J call TRBJ1-5; unclear D gene. Sequencing was done on a sample of peripheral blood. The source is a human donor in a cohort sampled during active COVID-19. The CDR3 DNA follows: TGTGCCAGCAGCCCCGGGGAGTCGGGTCAGCCCCAGCATTTT. It translates to CASSPGESGQPQHF.